The rows below give T cell receptor beta chains drawn from one sample of a study of blood T cell repertoires in COVID-19. Assay: immunoSEQ multiplex PCR; the TCRdb copy retains only in-frame clones and omits some. The sample holds about 83,000 clones, roughly 90% seen once. Sequenced sample: peripheral blood. The receptors here all came from a woman of 80 years or more with active or convalescent COVID-19. Each CDR3 is given without its conserved first and last residue. The order of the fields is V gene, clone size, CDR3 protein. A clone size is listed for some rows: how often the clone was seen (once, few, many), or a class if it is expanded.

TRBV10-3,-,AISERPGTADGYT
TRBV25-1,-,ASQASGKQF
TRBV6-5,-,ASKGAGNTEAF
TRBV9,-,ASSVVSGDPTNEKLF
TRBV28,-,ASRAGGGNTEAF
TRBV20-1,-,SASRQGDGGYT
TRBV7-3,-,ASSSGINEQF
TRBV6-5,-,ASRMDRQYGYT
TRBV18,once,ASSPRLAGGQETQY
TRBV12-3/TRBV12-4,-,ASKQGAKNIQY
TRBV7-8,-,ASSSTGVTYEQY
TRBV9,once,ASSVAQGGTGELF
TRBV3-1/TRBV3-2,-,ASSPGDYQETQY
TRBV29-1,-,STSGQWDTEAF
TRBV23-1,-,ASLRQGAVRKTEAF
TRBV30,-,AWNRFGGADTQY
TRBV27,-,ASTPRGGGTNEKLF
TRBV7-4,-,ASSGLLRGRTDTQY
TRBV6-5,-,ASSSSITFSGNTIY
TRBV19,-,ASSPLQGRGTEAF
TRBV7-2,-,ASSLQSGGRTDTQY
TRBV10-3,-,AISESPRNTEAF
TRBV4-1,-,ASSPGGQETQY
TRBV6-5,few,ASSSGGPGELF
TRBV29-1,-,SVEAGATDTQY
TRBV2,-,ASDRGRGGYT
TRBV2,-,ASSEWREGSGGLPPGQY
TRBV24-1,-,ATSELQGAYQETQY